The clone carrying this T cell receptor (beta chain) was detected ten times or more. Antigen unknown. This sample is drawn from a study of CD8 T cells in ankylosing spondylitis. It was by quantitative 5'-RACE with molecular barcodes that TCR beta libraries were made. One entry per CDR3 protein, called by TCRdb with MiXCR from the 5' RACE reads. The sample yields approximately 300,000 distinct CDR3 sequences, roughly 8% seen once. Germline CDR1 reads KGHSH; CDR2 reads LQKENI. The CDR3 contains 12 residues. Trimming pared 4 bases from V and 8 bases from J, leaving 9 bases between. Study observations and caveats: Peripheral blood held disease-linked clones only at relatively low frequency, and these were CD8+. Blood of patients with ankylosing spondylitis appeared to be characterized by a TCR beta motif of about 8 highly homologous variants.

Sequenced material: blood, either unsorted or a sorted T cell fraction (not recorded which). This TCR came from a male donor with ankylosing spondylitis. The rearrangement joins TRBV18 to TRBJ2-1; tentatively, D is TRBD2 (5 bases). The CDR3 region has the DNA TGTGCCAGCTCACACCTCGGGGATGAGCAGTTCTTC. Protein: CASSHLGDEQFF. Using reference TRBV18 and TRBJ2-1 for the parts outside the CDR3, the full variable domain is NAGVMQNPRHLVRRRGQEARLRCSPMKGHSHVYWYRQLPEEGLKFMVYLQKENIIDESGMPKERFSAEFPKEGPSILRIQQVVRGDSAAYFCASSHLGDEQFFGPGTRLTVL.